This TCR beta chain was recovered during a study of cytomegalovirus exposure and HLA in healthy donors. General study results and limits: The classifier was said to identify cytomegalovirus status with high specificity and sensitivity. Cytomegalovirus-associated TCR beta chains were listed, numbering approximately 150.

Sequencing was performed with immunoSEQ multiplex PCR; in TCRdb, only in-frame clones are kept and a portion is missing. The sample shows hundreds of thousands of clones, around 86% of them seen only once. V was clipped by 5 bases and J by 2 bases; unmatched bases: 11. This CDR3 contains 18 residues. Germline lookup yields CDR1 MDHEN and CDR2 SYDVKM. A remark on this clone: Its antigen is unknown.

The rearrangement links TRBV28 to TRBJ1-5, with TRBD1 matching 11 bases. The TCR was taken from a young woman in good health and CMV-seropositive. Material: PBMCs. The CDR3 loop is CASSPRDRGYMGNQPQHF. The DNA of the CDR3 is TGTGCCAGCAGTCCTCGGGACAGGGGGTATATGGGCAATCAGCCCCAGCATTTT. Full variable domain (missing parts from reference TRBV28 and TRBJ1-5): DVKVTQSSRYLVKRTGEKVFLECVQDMDHENMFWYRQDPGLGLRLIYFSYDVKMKEKGDIPEGYSVSREKKERFSLILESASTNQTSMYLCASSPRDRGYMGNQPQHFGDGTRLSIL.